One and the same sample provided the 2 T cell receptor beta chains below, sequenced in a study of CD8 T cells in Susac syndrome. An input of about 0.5 to 1 ug of RNA was subjected to reverse transcription using random hexamers. Via MiXCR, TCRdb re-called the immunoSEQ multiplex PCR reads, giving one row per CDR3 protein. The table lists tens of thousands of distinct CDR3 sequences, roughly 95% of them singletons. The specimen was CD8+ T cells from PBMCs. These receptors came from a human donor with Susac syndrome.

The chain has TRBV10-3 and TRBJ2-1, with D hard to call. V dropped 5 bases and J dropped 12 bases, with 11 bases sitting between them. Germline V gives CDR1 ENHRY, CDR2 SYGVKD. This CDR3 has 11 residues. CDR3 nucleotide sequence: TGTGCCATCAGTATAGACTCCGGGCAGTTCTTC. The encoded protein is CAISIDSGQFF.

The gene calls are TRBV6-5 and TRBJ2-5, with 7 bases that match TRBD2. With 2 bases clipped from V and 4 bases from J, the junction kept 13 bases outside the gene matches. CDR1 and CDR2 (germline): MNHEY, SVGAGI. The CDR3 is 17 amino acids. The CDR3 sequence: CASSYGLDWDQVETQYF. DNA of the CDR3: TGTGCCAGCAGTTACGGACTAGATTGGGACCAAGTAGAGACCCAGTACTTC.